This T cell receptor (beta chain) was retrieved from a study of OX40 agonist ivuxolimab in advanced cancers. A note on the overall study: Ivuxolimab, which targeted the costimulatory receptor OX40 (CD134), was an agonistic, fully human IgG2 monoclonal antibody. The point of sequencing TCRbeta in the periphery was to test whether ivuxolimab changed TCR sequence diversity and drove clonal T-cell expansion. Among the 50 to 55 dose-escalation patients, some 20 had hepatocellular carcinoma, approximately 15 melanoma, 9 renal cell carcinoma and 9 head and neck cancer. In the dose-escalation cohort, around four fifths of patients were male, and the mean age was 60 years with a range of 23 to 79. The paper describes the monotherapy dose-escalation part (N = 52 patients) of the phase I trial of ivuxolimab. Partial responses were achieved by three dose-escalation patients, of whom one had hepatocellular carcinoma and two had cutaneous melanoma. Patients were allowed to have had prior anti-PD-1, anti-PD-L1 or anti-CTLA-4 therapy, and around two fifths of the dose-escalation patients had been treated with checkpoint inhibitors. Intravenous ivuxolimab was administered to patients every 2 weeks at six dose levels: 0.01, 0.1, 0.3, 1.5, 3 and 10 mg/kg. The full study reports these points: Clonal expansion of both CD4+ and CD8+ blood T cells was observed from baseline to week 6 at doses 0.1 to 3.0 mg/kg. After ivuxolimab, CD8+ T cells had more expanded clones than CD4+ T cells on average. Which antigens the clonally expanded peripheral T cells were specific for was not determined. Low levels of normalized T-cell clonal expansion were also seen in some patients who did not respond. In the 0.1-3.0 mg/kg groups, partial responders had among the lowest normalized peripheral clonal expansion, particularly in CD8+ T cells.

This clone showed up just a few times. Which antigen it targets is not known. Base qualities are missing; no much larger clone stands one base away. Genomic DNA was isolated from the sorted cells so that the TCRbeta CDR3 region could be sequenced. The immunoSEQ Assay was used for sequencing of TCRbeta CDR3 regions. The source is immuneACCESS, and TCRdb retained only in-frame sequences with V and J called. Part of the clones is not carried over; for the studies checked, unresolved V genes explain less than half of this, and the remainder is unexplained. Recorded for this sample are 30,000 or so clones; 70% to 80% of them occurred a single time. The leading ten clones occupy around 10% of the sample. The trial excluded patients who had a history of autoimmune disease or were on systemic immunosuppression. In every dose cohort, peripheral blood was drawn for TCR sequencing at baseline, cycle 4 day 1, and cycle 7 day 1. The samples were taken from a phase I, first-in-human, multicenter, open-label dose-escalation trial of ivuxolimab. Adults with locally advanced or metastatic melanoma, renal cell, hepatocellular, or head and neck squamous cell carcinoma were enrolled in the trial. Before TCR sequencing, CD4+ T cells and CD8+ T cells from peripheral blood were sorted into separate populations.

Trimming takes 2 bases from V and 7 bases from J, and the germline ends sit 7 bases apart. Spanning cysteine to phenylalanine, the CDR3 consists of 12 amino acids. The entry retains the CDR3 DNA only, 36 bases that are in frame from base 1. CDR1 SGHDT and CDR2 YYEEEE were looked up in the germline V gene. The chain is made from TRBV5-6 and TRBJ2-1, with an unclear D gene assignment. Sequencing used CD4+ or CD8+ T cells sorted from blood, obtained in a trial of the OX40 agonist ivuxolimab. The TCR was taken from an adult with an advanced solid tumor such as melanoma, head and neck, liver or kidney cancer. CDR3 protein: CASSLSLNEQFF. The nucleotides read TGTGCCAGCAGCTTAAGTCTTAATGAGCAGTTCTTC.